The TCR beta chain under discussion was sequenced for a study of blood T cell repertoires in COVID-19. Study context: Sites in the United States, Italy and Spain provided acute and convalescent COVID-19 samples. T cells, B-cell-depleted T cells, or PBMCs provided the cDNA or gDNA that served as material.

The CDR3 length is 13 residues. The V end was cut by 7 bases, the J end by 2 bases, with 9 bases between. Followed longitudinally, the Seattle patients had been enrolled during active infection. Repertoires were generated with immunoSEQ multiplex PCR, while TCRdb's copy carries only in-frame clones and drops some. Altogether approximately 390,000 clones are present, about 90% being singletons, with the ten largest covering under 3%. The sequence came from a woman aged 55-69 years with COVID-19, enrolled during active disease. The sequencing sample was made of peripheral blood. The V and J genes are TRBV12-3 or TRBV12-4 and TRBJ2-1; D unclear. For the CDR3, the DNA is TGTGCCAGCACGGGTTACCCCTACAATGAGCAGTTCTTC. Encoded protein: CASTGYPYNEQFF.